This TCR beta chain comes out of a study of blood T cell repertoires in COVID-19. Trimming took 5 bases from V and 3 from J; bases not matched to a gene: 4. Germline CDR1 reads MRHNA; CDR2 reads SNTAGT. This CDR3 spans 14 amino acids. Enrollees, roughly 18 to 90 years old, lived in 24 US areas. Authors' processing steps: Using reference gene primer amplification, nucleated cell counts were estimated. The table came from immunoSEQ multiplex PCR; TCRdb's copy has only in-frame clones and leaves some out. The V and J calls and the clone size are those of that table, but D and trimming were determined from the DNA. The table has 180,000 or so clones, 80% seen once.

Material: PBMCs or T cells enriched from blood (not recorded which). The sequence came from a man aged 55 to 70 who had been exposed to COVID-19. This chain joins TRBV6-4 and TRBJ1-5, with TRBD1 matching 7 bases. The CDR3, as DNA: TGTGCCAGCAGTCCGGGACAGCCCAATCAGCCCCAGCATTTT. Translation: CASSPGQPNQPQHF.